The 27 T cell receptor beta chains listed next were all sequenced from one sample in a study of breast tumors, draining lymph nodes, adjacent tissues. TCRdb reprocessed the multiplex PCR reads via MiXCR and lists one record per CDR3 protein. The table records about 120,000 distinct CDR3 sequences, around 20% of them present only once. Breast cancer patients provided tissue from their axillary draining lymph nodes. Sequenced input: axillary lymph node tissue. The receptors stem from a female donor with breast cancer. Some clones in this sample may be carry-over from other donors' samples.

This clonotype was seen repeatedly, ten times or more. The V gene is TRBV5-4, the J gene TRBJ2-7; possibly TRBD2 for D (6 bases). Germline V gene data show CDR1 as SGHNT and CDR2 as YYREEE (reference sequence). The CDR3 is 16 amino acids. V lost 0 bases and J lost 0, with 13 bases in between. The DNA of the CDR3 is TGTGCCAGCAGCTTGGACGGGGGAGGTACCTCCTACGAGCAGTACTTC. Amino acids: CASSLDGGGTSYEQYF.

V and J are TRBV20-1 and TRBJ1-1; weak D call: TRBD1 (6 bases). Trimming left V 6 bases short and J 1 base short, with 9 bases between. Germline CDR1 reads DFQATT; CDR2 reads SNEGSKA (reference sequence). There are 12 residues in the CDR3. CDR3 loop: CSAPTGNTEAFF. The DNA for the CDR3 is TGCAGTGCCCCGACAGGGAACACTGAAGCTTTCTTT.

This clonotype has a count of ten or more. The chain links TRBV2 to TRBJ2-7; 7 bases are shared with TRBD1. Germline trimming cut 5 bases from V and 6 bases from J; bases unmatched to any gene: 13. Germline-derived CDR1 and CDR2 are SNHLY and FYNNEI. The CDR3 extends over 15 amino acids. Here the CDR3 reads CASSNRQGELGEQYF. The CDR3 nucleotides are TGTGCCAGCAGTAACCGACAGGGTGAGTTAGGCGAGCAGTACTTC.

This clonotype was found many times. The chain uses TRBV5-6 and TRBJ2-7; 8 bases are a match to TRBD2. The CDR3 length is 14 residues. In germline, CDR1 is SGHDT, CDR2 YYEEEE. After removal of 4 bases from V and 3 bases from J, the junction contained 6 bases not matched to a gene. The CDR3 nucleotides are TGTGCCAGCAGCCTCGGGACTAGGGGCTACGAGCAGTACTTC. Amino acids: CASSLGTRGYEQYF.

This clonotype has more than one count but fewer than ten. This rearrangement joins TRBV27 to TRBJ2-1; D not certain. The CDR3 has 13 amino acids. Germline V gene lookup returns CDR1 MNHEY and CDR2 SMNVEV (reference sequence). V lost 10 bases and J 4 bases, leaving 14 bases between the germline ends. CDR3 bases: TGTGCCACCCGGTCGGCGGAGTACAATGAGCAGTTCTTC. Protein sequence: CATRSAEYNEQFF.

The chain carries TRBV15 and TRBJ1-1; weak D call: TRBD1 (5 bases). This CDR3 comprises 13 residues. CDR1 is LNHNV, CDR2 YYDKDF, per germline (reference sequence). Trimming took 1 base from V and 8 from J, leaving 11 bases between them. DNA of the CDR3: TGTGCCACCAGCAGAGTCCCAGACAGCGAAGCTTTCTTT. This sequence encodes CATSRVPDSEAFF. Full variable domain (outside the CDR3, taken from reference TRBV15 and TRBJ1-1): DAMVIQNPRYQVTQFGKPVTLSCSQTLNHNVMYWYQQKSSQAPKLLFHYYDKDFNNEADTPDNFQSRRPNTSFCFLDIRSPGLGDTAMYLCATSRVPDSEAFFGQGTRLTVV.

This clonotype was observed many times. CDR3 coding DNA: TGTGCCAGCTCACCACTAGGATCTAACGACGAGCAGTACTTC. It translates to CASSPLGSNDEQYF. V is TRBV18 and J is TRBJ2-7, with D uncertain. The germline V gene encodes CDR1 KGHSH and CDR2 LQKENI. This CDR3 region has 14 residues. Trimming stripped 1 base from V and 5 bases from J, with 12 bases between. Full variable domain (outside the CDR3, taken from reference TRBV18 and TRBJ2-7): NAGVMQNPRHLVRRRGQEARLRCSPMKGHSHVYWYRQLPEEGLKFMVYLQKENIIDESGMPKERFSAEFPKEGPSILRIQQVVRGDSAAYFCASSPLGSNDEQYFGPGTRLTVT.

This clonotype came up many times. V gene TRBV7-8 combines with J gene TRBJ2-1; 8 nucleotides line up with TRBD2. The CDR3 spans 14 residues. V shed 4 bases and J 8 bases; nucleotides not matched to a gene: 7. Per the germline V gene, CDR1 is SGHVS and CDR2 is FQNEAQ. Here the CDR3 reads CASSYGLARDEQFF. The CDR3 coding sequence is TGTGCCAGCAGCTACGGACTAGCCAGGGATGAGCAGTTCTTC.

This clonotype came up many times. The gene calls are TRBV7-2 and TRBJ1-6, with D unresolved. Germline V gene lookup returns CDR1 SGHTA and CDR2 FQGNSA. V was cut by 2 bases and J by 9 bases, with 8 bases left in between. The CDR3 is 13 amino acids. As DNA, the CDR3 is TGTGCCAGCAGCTTAACGAATAGTTCACCCCTCCACTTT. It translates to CASSLTNSSPLHF.

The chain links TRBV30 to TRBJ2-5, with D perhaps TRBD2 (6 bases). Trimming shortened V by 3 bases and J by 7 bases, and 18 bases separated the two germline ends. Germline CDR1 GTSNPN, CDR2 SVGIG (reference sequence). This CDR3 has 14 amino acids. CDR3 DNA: TGTGCCTGGAGACGATCGGGGGTGGGGGGGACCCAGTACTTC. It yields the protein CAWRRSGVGGTQYF.

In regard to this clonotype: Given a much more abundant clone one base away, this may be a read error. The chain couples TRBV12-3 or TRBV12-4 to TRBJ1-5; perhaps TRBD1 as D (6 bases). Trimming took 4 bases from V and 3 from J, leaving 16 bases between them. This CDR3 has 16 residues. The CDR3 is CASSWGETGNNQPQHF. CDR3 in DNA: TGTGCCAGCAGTTGGGGCGAGACAGGAAACAATCAGCCCCAGCATTTT.

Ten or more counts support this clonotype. The CDR3 nucleotides are TGCAGTGCCCCAAAACTCTCAGATACGCAGTATTTT. Its protein is CSAPKLSDTQYF. The chain combines TRBV20-1 with TRBJ2-3; no clear D gene. Deletions cut 6 bases from V and 4 bases from J, with 11 bases between. The CDR3 runs to 12 residues. CDR1 and CDR2 (germline): DFQATT, SNEGSKA (reference sequence).

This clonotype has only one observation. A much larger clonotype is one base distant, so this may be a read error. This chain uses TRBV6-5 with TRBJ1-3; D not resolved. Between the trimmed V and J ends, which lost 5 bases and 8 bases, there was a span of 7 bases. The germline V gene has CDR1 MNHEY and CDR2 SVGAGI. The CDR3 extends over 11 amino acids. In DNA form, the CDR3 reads TGTGCCAGCAGTCGAGGAGACACCATATATTTT. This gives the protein CASSRGDTIYF.

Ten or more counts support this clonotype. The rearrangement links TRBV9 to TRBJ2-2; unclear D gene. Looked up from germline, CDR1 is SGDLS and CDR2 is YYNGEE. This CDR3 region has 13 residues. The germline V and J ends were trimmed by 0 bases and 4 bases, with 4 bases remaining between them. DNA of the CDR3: TGTGCCAGCAGCGTAGATCTCACCGGGGAGCTGTTTTTT. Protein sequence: CASSVDLTGELFF.

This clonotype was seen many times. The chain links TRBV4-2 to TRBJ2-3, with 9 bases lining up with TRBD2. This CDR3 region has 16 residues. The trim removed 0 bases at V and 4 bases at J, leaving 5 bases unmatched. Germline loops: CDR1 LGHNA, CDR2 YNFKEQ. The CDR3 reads CASSQEGGGAADTQYF. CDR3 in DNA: TGTGCCAGCAGCCAAGAAGGCGGGGGGGCCGCAGATACGCAGTATTTT.

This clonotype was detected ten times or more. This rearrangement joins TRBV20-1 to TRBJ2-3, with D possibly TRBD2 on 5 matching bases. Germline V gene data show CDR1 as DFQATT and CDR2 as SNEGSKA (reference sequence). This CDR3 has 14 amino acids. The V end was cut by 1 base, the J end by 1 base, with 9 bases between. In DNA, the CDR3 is TGCAGTGCTAGAGGGACCGGGGGCACAGATACGCAGTATTTT. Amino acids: CSARGTGGTDTQYF.

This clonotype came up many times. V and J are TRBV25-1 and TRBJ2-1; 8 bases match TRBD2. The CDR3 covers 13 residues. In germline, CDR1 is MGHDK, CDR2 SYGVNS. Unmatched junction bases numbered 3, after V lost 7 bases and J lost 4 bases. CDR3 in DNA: TGTGCCAGCATGCGGGGGGCTTACAATGAGCAGTTCTTC. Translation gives CASMRGAYNEQFF. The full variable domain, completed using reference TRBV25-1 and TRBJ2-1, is EADIYQTPRYLVIGTGKKITLECSQTMGHDKMYWYQQDPGMELHLIHYSYGVNSTEKGDLSSESTVSRIRTEHFPLTLESARPSHTSQYLCASMRGAYNEQFFGPGTRLTVL.

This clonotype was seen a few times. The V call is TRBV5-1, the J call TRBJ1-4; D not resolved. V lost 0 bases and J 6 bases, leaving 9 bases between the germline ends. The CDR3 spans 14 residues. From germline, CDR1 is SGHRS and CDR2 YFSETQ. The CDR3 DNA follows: TGCGCCAGCAGCTTGGAAGGGCGTTATGAAAAACTGTTTTTT. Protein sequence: CASSLEGRYEKLFF.

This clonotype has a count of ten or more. In DNA form, the CDR3 reads TGTGCCAGCAGTTTATTATCCGGGAGGGTCGACAATGAGCAGTTCTTC. This translates into CASSLLSGRVDNEQFF. V and J are TRBV27 and TRBJ2-1, with 8 bases lining up with TRBD2. Germline V gene lookup returns CDR1 MNHEY and CDR2 SMNVEV (reference sequence). CDR3 length: 16 residues. V lost 1 base, J lost 5 bases, and 7 bases stayed unmatched.

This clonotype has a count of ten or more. CDR3 loop: CAISEGPHTGELFF. CDR3 DNA: TGTGCCATCAGTGAAGGACCACATACCGGGGAGCTGTTTTTT. The chain is built from TRBV10-3 and TRBJ2-2; D is unresolved. Germline V gene data show CDR1 as ENHRY and CDR2 as SYGVKD. The germline V and J ends were trimmed by 3 bases and 5 bases, with 10 bases remaining between them. This CDR3 region has 14 residues.

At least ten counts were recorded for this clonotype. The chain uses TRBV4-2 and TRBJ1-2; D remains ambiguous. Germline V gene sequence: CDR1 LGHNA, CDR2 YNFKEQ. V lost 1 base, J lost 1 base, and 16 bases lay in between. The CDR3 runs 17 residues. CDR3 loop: CASSQAGSAGINYGYTF. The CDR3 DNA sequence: TGTGCCAGCAGCCAAGCGGGCTCCGCGGGGATTAACTATGGCTACACCTTC.

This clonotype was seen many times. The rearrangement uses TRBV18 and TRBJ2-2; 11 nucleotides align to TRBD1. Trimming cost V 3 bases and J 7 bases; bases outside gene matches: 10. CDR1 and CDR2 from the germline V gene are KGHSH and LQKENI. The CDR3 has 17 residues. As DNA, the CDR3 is TGTGCCAGCTCACCGGACAGGGGGCGCGATGTGGTCGGGGAGCTGTTTTTT. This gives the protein CASSPDRGRDVVGELFF.

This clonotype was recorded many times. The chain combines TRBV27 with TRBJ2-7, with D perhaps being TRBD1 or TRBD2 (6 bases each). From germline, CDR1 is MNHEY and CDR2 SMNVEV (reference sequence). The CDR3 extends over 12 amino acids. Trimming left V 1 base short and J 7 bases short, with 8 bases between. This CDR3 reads CASSLWGAEQYF. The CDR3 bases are TGTGCCAGCAGTTTATGGGGGGCTGAGCAGTACTTC.

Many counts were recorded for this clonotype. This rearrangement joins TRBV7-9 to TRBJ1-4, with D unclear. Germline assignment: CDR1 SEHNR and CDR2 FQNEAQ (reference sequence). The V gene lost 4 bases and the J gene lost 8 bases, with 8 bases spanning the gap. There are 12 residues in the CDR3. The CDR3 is CASSSLGEKLFF. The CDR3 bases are TGTGCCAGCAGCTCCCTCGGGGAAAAACTGTTTTTT.

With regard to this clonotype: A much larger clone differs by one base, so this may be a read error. In DNA form, the CDR3 reads TGCAGTGTCCGGGTCAACCGGGGCACCGGGGAGCTGTTTTTT. Its translation: CSVRVNRGTGELFF. This chain connects TRBV20-1 to TRBJ2-2; D might be TRBD2 (5 bases). V lost 7 bases to trimming and J lost 4 bases, with 16 bases between them. Per germline, CDR1 DFQATT and CDR2 SNEGSKA (reference sequence). The CDR3 has 14 residues.

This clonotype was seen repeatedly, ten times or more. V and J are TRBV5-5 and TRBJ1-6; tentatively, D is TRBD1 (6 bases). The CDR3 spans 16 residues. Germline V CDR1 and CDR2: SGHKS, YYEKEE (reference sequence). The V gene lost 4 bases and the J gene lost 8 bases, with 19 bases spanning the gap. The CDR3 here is CASSRTGTSGDSPLHF. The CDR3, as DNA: TGTGCCAGCAGCCGGACCGGGACATCGGGGGATTCACCCCTCCACTTT.

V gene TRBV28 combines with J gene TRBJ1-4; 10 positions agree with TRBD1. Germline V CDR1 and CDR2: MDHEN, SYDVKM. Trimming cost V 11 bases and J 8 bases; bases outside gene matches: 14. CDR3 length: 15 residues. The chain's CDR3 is CAGTLSGQGGEKLFF. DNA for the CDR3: TGTGCCGGCACCTTGAGTGGACAGGGGGGAGAAAAACTGTTTTTT.